Given below is one T cell receptor (beta chain) in context. Its target is unknown. Trimming pared 2 bases from V and 6 bases from J, leaving 9 bases between. The germline gives CDR1 SGHTA, CDR2 FQGNSA. The CDR3 consists of 13 residues. This entry comes from a study of beta chain features in type 1 diabetes. General study findings and limits: Among patients with Type 1 diabetes, TCRB CDR3s were moderately but significantly shorter in every one of the four CD4+ subsets.

Every isolated RNA sample was fully reverse transcribed, so sequencing captured expressed TCRB transcripts. The repertoire was sequenced with immunoSEQ multiplex PCR; TCRdb's copy has only in-frame clones and lacks some. The sample consists of hundreds of thousands of clones, around 15% of them appearing once. Via CD45RO/CCR7/CD25/CD127/CD95/CD27, cells of the CD4+ naive, central memory, regulatory and stem cell-like memory subsets were sorted. The specimen was naive CD4+ T cells from blood. This chain connects TRBV7-2 to TRBJ2-3; no definite D call. The receptor comes from a man aged 18 to 30 with type 1 diabetes. CDR3 nucleotides: TGTGCCAGCAGCTTATTTCTTTGGGATACGCAGTATTTT. Amino acids: CASSLFLWDTQYF. The full variable domain, completed using reference TRBV7-2 and TRBJ2-3, is GAGVSQSPSNKVTEKGKDVELRCDPISGHTALYWYRQSLGQGLEFLIYFQGNSAPDKSGLPSDRFSAERTGGSVSTLTIQRTQQEDSAVYLCASSLFLWDTQYFGPGTRLTVL.